This entry is about one T cell receptor beta chain. Its matching antigen is unknown. The entry originates in a study of response to subunit inactivated influenza vaccine. Study results and caveats: A suggestion made by the authors is that each seasonal influenza vaccination recruits few new T cells.

The CDR3 runs to 16 residues. Trimming removed 5 bases from V and 3 bases from J; junction bases left unmatched: 10. The germline V gene has CDR1 SEHNR and CDR2 FQNEAQ (reference sequence). TCRdb reprocessed the RT-PCR reads with MiXCR, giving one entry per CDR3 protein. The table has 500,000 to 600,000 distinct CDR3 sequences, approximately 15% seen once. This sample comprised PBMCs from blood, obtained roughly 12 days after vaccination. This clonotype originated in a man aged 45-65 years who received an inactivated influenza vaccine. The rearrangement joins TRBV7-9 to TRBJ2-5, with 9 bases matching TRBD1. Here the CDR3 DNA reads TGTGCCAGCAGCCCAAGAGCAGGGACAGGGAAAGAGACCCAGTACTTC. Translation gives CASSPRAGTGKETQYF.